This T cell receptor (beta chain) was documented in a study of pediatric ulcerative colitis (dated by TCRdb to about 2019). Study-wide context: Of the ulcerative colitis patients, about seven had pancolitis and two had left-sided colitis, and histology in every patient was consistent with ulcerative colitis. From about ten newly diagnosed, treatment-naive pediatric ulcerative colitis patients and a few non-IBD control children, paired blood and rectal samples were collected. By Pediatric Ulcerative Colitis Activity Index, mild disease was classified in two patients, moderate disease in several and acute severe colitis in three. Beyond this particular receptor, the publication reports: Compared with controls, ulcerative colitis patients showed significantly higher autologous blood-rectal clonal overlap, a finding that suggests increased T cell trafficking to inflamed tissue. Features of the rectal repertoire distinguished controls, mild-moderate colitis patients and acute severe colitis patients, and in acute severe colitis rectal diversity was lower because of clonal expansions. A couple of rectal CDR3 clonotypes were found in every ulcerative colitis patient but in no control. The healthy control group was small, with only a few individuals. Rectal pinch biopsies may have included blood-derived T cells, especially in patients with overt colitis. Because repertoires were derived from total lymphocyte DNA, patterns in rare subsets such as regulatory T cells may not have been reflected. For technical reasons, the blood samples of two patients yielded substantially fewer templates, so those samples were excluded from the blood-rectal overlap analysis.

Of note for this clone: This clone's antigen is unknown. Base qualities are not provided; no much larger clone lies one nucleotide away.

Rearranged CDR3 beta regions were amplified from genomic DNA with multiplex V and J primers using the immunoSEQ TRB Survey service. To keep depth equal across samples, survey-level sequencing depth of up to 500,000 reads per sample was applied. Libraries were purified, pooled and sequenced on Illumina technology. In the original analysis: Productive clonality, sample overlap, pairwise scatters, CDR3 beta length, V/D/J gene usage and productiveness were all assessed with the immunoSEQ online tools. Alongside Shannon and Simpson indices, calculated diversity was computed as the number of unique rearrangements divided by total templates, multiplied by 100. For principal component analysis, Z-score normalized data were analyzed with the R prcomp function and the ggbiplot package. Morisita's index was used to measure clonal overlap between blood and rectum within each subject. TCRdb obtained this table from immuneACCESS and retained in-frame rearrangements with V and J assigned. These tables miss some clones; where compared with another copy, unresolved V genes account for less than half of the shortfall, and the remainder is unexplained. The V and J calls and clone size were taken over from that table, and D and trimming were inferred from the DNA. Recorded for this sample are about 35,000 clones; roughly 81% of them occurred a single time. The ten largest clones capture over 0.95% of the sample.

During colonoscopy, one to two pinch biopsies were obtained from the rectum for research purposes. Before the diagnostic colonoscopy, none of the ulcerative colitis patients had been given any immunosuppressive medication. Before DNA was isolated, the rectal biopsies underwent proteinase K digestion. The Wizard kit (Promega) was used to extract genomic DNA from the blood and intestinal samples. The sequence was obtained from a boy between 10 and 17 years old with mild ulcerative colitis. Sequencing was carried out using gut tissue.

The nucleotide sequence reads as follows: TGTGCCAGCAGCGTAGTAGCACAAAGCACAGATACGCAGTATTTT. The resulting protein is CASSVVAQSTDTQYF. The sequence joins TRBV9 to TRBJ2-3; the D gene lacks a confident call. V is pared back by 0 bases and J by 0 bases, with 8 bases lying between the germline termini. The CDR1 and CDR2 encoded by the germline V gene are SGDLS and YYNGEE. Including the terminal cysteine and phenylalanine, the CDR3 comprises 15 residues. Only the CDR3 part of the read is kept: 45 bases, read in frame from the first base.